These T cell receptor beta chains were read from a single sample in a study of blood T cell repertoires in COVID-19. Repertoires were generated with immunoSEQ multiplex PCR, while TCRdb's copy carries only in-frame clones and drops some. Of roughly 190,000 clones in the sample, roughly nine tenths are singletons; the top ten hold 10% to 11%. Sequences were obtained from peripheral blood. These receptors all come from a woman aged 60 to 75 with COVID-19, enrolled during active disease. Both conserved end residues are part of each CDR3. D genes are given only for firm matches. For some rows the clone size is stated as once, few or many, or as a class when expanded; others skip it.

J gene: TRBJ2-1
V gene: TRBV25-1
clone size: -
D gene: TRBD2
CDR3 length: 15
CDR3 DNA: TGTGCCAGCAGTGAAAGCGGGACTAGGGGGTATGAGCAGTTCTTC
CDR3 protein: CASSESGTRGYEQFF

J gene: TRBJ2-5
V gene: TRBV27
clone size: -
D gene: TRBD1
CDR3 length: 13
CDR3 DNA: TGTGCCAGCAGTCCTGACAGGGGAGAGACCCAGTACTTC
CDR3 protein: CASSPDRGETQYF

J gene: TRBJ2-3
V gene: TRBV9
clone size: -
D gene: -
CDR3 length: 16
CDR3 DNA: TGTGCCAGCAGCGTAGAAGGCGGGACCAGCACAGATACGCAGTATTTT
CDR3 protein: CASSVEGGTSTDTQYF

J gene: TRBJ2-3
V gene: TRBV6-5
clone size: once
D gene: -
CDR3 length: 14
CDR3 DNA: TGTGCCAGCAAAGGGGTGACGATGGGAGATACGCAGTATTTT
CDR3 protein: CASKGVTMGDTQYF

J gene: TRBJ2-7
V gene: TRBV28
clone size: -
D gene: -
CDR3 length: 14
CDR3 DNA: TGTGCCAGCAGTTTGCGAACCCGAGCCTACGAGCAGTACTTC
CDR3 protein: CASSLRTRAYEQYF

J gene: TRBJ1-2
V gene: TRBV30
clone size: -
D gene: -
CDR3 length: 14
CDR3 DNA: TGTGCCTGGAGTGGCCAGGGTAGAAACTATGGCTACACCTTC
CDR3 protein: CAWSGQGRNYGYTF

J gene: TRBJ2-2
V gene: TRBV7-8
clone size: -
D gene: TRBD2
CDR3 length: 16
CDR3 DNA: TGTGCCAGCAGCTCCACTAGCGGGAGAAGCACCGGGGAGCTGTTTTTT
CDR3 protein: CASSSTSGRSTGELFF

J gene: TRBJ2-7
V gene: TRBV11-3
clone size: once
D gene: -
CDR3 length: 14
CDR3 DNA: TGTGCCAGCAGTCGTATAGAGCCCAACTACGAGCAGTACTTC
CDR3 protein: CASSRIEPNYEQYF

J gene: TRBJ2-2
V gene: TRBV9
clone size: few
D gene: -
CDR3 length: 16
CDR3 DNA: TGTGCCAGCAGCGTAGTAGAGCGACCCTTCACCGGGGAGCTGTTTTTT
CDR3 protein: CASSVVERPFTGELFF

J gene: TRBJ2-7
V gene: TRBV6-1
clone size: -
D gene: TRBD2
CDR3 length: 15
CDR3 DNA: TGTGCCAGCAGTGACAAGACTAGCGGGTCCTACGAGCAGTACTTC
CDR3 protein: CASSDKTSGSYEQYF

J gene: TRBJ1-2
V gene: TRBV6-5
clone size: -
D gene: -
CDR3 length: 14
CDR3 DNA: TGTGCCAGCAGTTTCGGGGGGCTTACCTATGGCTACACCTTC
CDR3 protein: CASSFGGLTYGYTF

J gene: TRBJ2-2
V gene: TRBV7-2
clone size: few
D gene: -
CDR3 length: 13
CDR3 DNA: TGTGCCAGCACCCTGGGAGGCACCGGGGAGCTGTTTTTT
CDR3 protein: CASTLGGTGELFF

J gene: TRBJ2-1
V gene: TRBV5-6
clone size: -
D gene: -
CDR3 length: 12
CDR3 DNA: TGTGCCAGCAGCCCCATACGGGAGCGCGAGTTCTTC
CDR3 protein: CASSPIREREFF

J gene: TRBJ2-7
V gene: TRBV11-3
clone size: -
D gene: -
CDR3 length: 15
CDR3 DNA: TGTGCCAGCAGCTTAATGGGGCAGTTAAACTACGAGCAGTACTTC
CDR3 protein: CASSLMGQLNYEQYF

J gene: TRBJ1-4
V gene: TRBV7-2
clone size: once
D gene: -
CDR3 length: 16
CDR3 DNA: TGTGCCAGCAGCTTAGCCCCTTGGAGGGCTAATGAAAAACTGTTTTTT
CDR3 protein: CASSLAPWRANEKLFF

J gene: TRBJ1-3
V gene: TRBV19
clone size: -
D gene: TRBD1
CDR3 length: 20
CDR3 DNA: TGTGCCAGTAGTACTACCCGGGGACAGGGGGCAGGTTACTCTGGAAACACCATATATTTT
CDR3 protein: CASSTTRGQGAGYSGNTIYF

J gene: TRBJ1-5
V gene: TRBV7-9
clone size: -
D gene: TRBD1
CDR3 length: 16
CDR3 DNA: TGTGCCAGCAGCTTAGGGACAGGTGATAGCAATCAGCCCCAGCATTTT
CDR3 protein: CASSLGTGDSNQPQHF

J gene: TRBJ2-4
V gene: TRBV24-1
clone size: few
D gene: TRBD1
CDR3 length: 16
CDR3 DNA: TGTGCCACCAGTGATCCGGCCAGGGGGCAGGAAACCATTCAGTACTTC
CDR3 protein: CATSDPARGQETIQYF

J gene: TRBJ1-5
V gene: TRBV3-1/TRBV3-2
clone size: few
D gene: -
CDR3 length: 14
CDR3 DNA: TGTGCCAGCAGCCAATGGGCTCTCAATCAGCCCCAGCATTTT
CDR3 protein: CASSQWALNQPQHF

J gene: TRBJ2-6
V gene: TRBV6-2/TRBV6-3
clone size: -
D gene: TRBD1
CDR3 length: 19
CDR3 DNA: TGTGCCAGCAGTTACGAGACTGGACAGGGAGGCTCTGGGGCCAACGTCCTGACTTTC
CDR3 protein: CASSYETGQGGSGANVLTF

J gene: TRBJ2-1
V gene: TRBV7-9
clone size: -
D gene: -
CDR3 length: 16
CDR3 DNA: TGTGCCAGCAGCTTCCCTAGGAGGGGACCCGACAATGAGCAGTTCTTC
CDR3 protein: CASSFPRRGPDNEQFF

J gene: TRBJ1-6
V gene: TRBV27
clone size: -
D gene: TRBD1
CDR3 length: 12
CDR3 DNA: TGTGCCAGCAGGTCAGGGGGCTCACCCCTCCACTTT
CDR3 protein: CASRSGGSPLHF

J gene: TRBJ1-4
V gene: TRBV19
clone size: -
D gene: TRBD1
CDR3 length: 17
CDR3 DNA: TGTGCCAGTAGTATCGGAGGGACAGGGGGCAGAGGCGAAAAACTGTTTTTT
CDR3 protein: CASSIGGTGGRGEKLFF